The 14 T cell receptor beta chains below were found in one sample sequenced in a study of T cell changes during pregnancy in multiple sclerosis. Sequencing used immunoSEQ multiplex PCR; TCRdb keeps in-frame clones, though not all of them. The sample has some 52,000 clones, approximately 92% seen once. The sequencing here drew on CD4+ T cells from peripheral blood mononuclear cells, taken in the third trimester of pregnancy. Source of these receptors: a female donor with multiple sclerosis, enrolled in a pregnancy study.

This chain joins TRBV5-1 and TRBJ2-1; 10 nucleotides match TRBD2. This CDR3 contains 14 residues. V trimming: 3 bases; J trimming: 6 bases; junction bases outside the gene matches: 3. Germline V lookup: CDR1 SGHRS, CDR2 YFSETQ. The CDR3 region is CASSSAGGTNEQFF. The CDR3 coding sequence is TGCGCCAGCAGCTCAGCGGGAGGGACCAATGAGCAGTTCTTC. Supplemented by reference TRBV5-1 and TRBJ2-1, the full variable domain reads KAGVTQTPRYLIKTRGQQVTLSCSPISGHRSVSWYQQTPGQGLQFLFEYFSETQRNKGNFPGRFSGRQFSNSRSEMNVSTLELGDSALYLCASSSAGGTNEQFFGPGTRLTVL.

V is TRBV9 and J is TRBJ2-5; 7 bases are shared with TRBD2. V trimming: 0 bases; J trimming: 3 bases; junction bases outside the gene matches: 5. The CDR3 consists of 15 residues. CDR1 SGDLS and CDR2 YYNGEE come from the germline V gene. CDR3 coding DNA: TGTGCCAGCAGCGTAGGGGCTAGCGGAGAAGAGACCCAGTACTTC. Its translation: CASSVGASGEETQYF.

The chain has TRBV6-1 and TRBJ2-5, with D perhaps TRBD1 (5 bases). Trimming stripped 5 bases from V and 1 base from J, with 14 bases between. The CDR3 runs 15 residues. Germline V lookup: CDR1 MNHNS, CDR2 SASEGT. The CDR3 loop is CASSSLQEIQETQYF. The CDR3 nucleotides are TGTGCCAGCAGTTCGTTACAGGAGATCCAAGAGACCCAGTACTTC.

The V and J genes are TRBV4-2 and TRBJ2-3; D might be TRBD1 (5 bases). The CDR3 consists of 18 residues. V lost 0 bases, J lost 0 bases, and 16 bases lay in between. Looked up from germline, CDR1 is LGHNA and CDR2 is YNFKEQ. CDR3 DNA sequence: TGTGCCAGCAGCCAAGACGGCTCTGGGGCAGCAAGCACAGATACGCAGTATTTT. Protein: CASSQDGSGAASTDTQYF.

This clone was seen a handful of times. V usage is TRBV7-9 and J usage is TRBJ2-7, with D possibly being TRBD1 (6 bases). The ends were cut back, 11 bases at V and 4 bases at J, with 24 bases in the middle. The CDR3 runs 15 residues. In germline, CDR1 is SEHNR, CDR2 FQNEAQ (reference sequence). DNA for the CDR3: TGTGCCTCCGTATTAACGACAGGTCTGGGATACGAGCAGTACTTC. Amino acid sequence: CASVLTTGLGYEQYF.

The rearrangement uses TRBV11-1 and TRBJ1-2, with D possibly being TRBD1 (6 bases). This CDR3 contains 13 residues. Germline V gene sequence: CDR1 SGHAT, CDR2 FQDESV (reference sequence). The V end was cut by 5 bases, the J end by 7 bases, with 14 bases between. The CDR3 DNA reads TGTGCCAGCAGCCTACAGGGCCGCGCTGGCTACACCTTC. Translated: CASSLQGRAGYTF.

V gene TRBV9 combines with J gene TRBJ1-4; D gene uncertain. The CDR3 totals 15 residues. CDR1 and CDR2 from the germline V gene are SGDLS and YYNGEE. The germline V and J ends were trimmed by 1 base and 0 bases, with 7 bases remaining between them. CDR3 nucleotide sequence: TGTGCCAGCAGCGTAAGATCTACAACTAATGAAAAACTGTTTTTT. This encodes CASSVRSTTNEKLFF.

In nucleotides, the CDR3 is TGTGCCAGCAGCGGGACAGGGGGCTATGGCTACACCTTC. It encodes CASSGTGGYGYTF. The chain recombines TRBV5-4 with TRBJ1-2; 11 nucleotides line up with TRBD1. Trimming removed 4 bases from V and 4 bases from J; junction bases left unmatched: 0. Germline V lookup: CDR1 SGHNT, CDR2 YYREEE (reference sequence). This CDR3 comprises 13 residues.

The chain couples TRBV5-1 to TRBJ2-2; D possibly corresponds to TRBD2 (6 bases). Germline CDR1 and CDR2: SGHRS and YFSETQ. The CDR3 totals 16 residues. Trimming removed 0 bases from V and 0 bases from J, with 9 bases in between. The CDR3 nucleotides are TGCGCCAGCAGCTTGGCCGGGAGTTCGAACACCGGGGAGCTGTTTTTT. Residues: CASSLAGSSNTGELFF.

The genes are TRBV6-1 and TRBJ2-3, with 9 bases lining up with TRBD1. The CDR3 covers 17 residues. Trimming took 0 bases from V and 7 from J; bases not matched to a gene: 11. Looked up from germline, CDR1 is MNHNS and CDR2 is SASEGT. The DNA of the CDR3 is TGTGCCAGCAGTGAAGCGTGGGCGGGACAGGGCACCAATACGCAGTATTTT. Residues: CASSEAWAGQGTNTQYF.

The rearrangement uses TRBV19 and TRBJ1-1; tentatively, D is TRBD1 (5 bases). Trimming took 3 bases from V and 5 from J, leaving 13 bases between them. This CDR3 has 14 amino acids. Per germline, CDR1 LNHDA and CDR2 SQIVND (reference sequence). The CDR3 is CASSIVVGGTEAFF. CDR3 nucleotides: TGTGCCAGTAGTATTGTCGTCGGGGGGACTGAAGCTTTCTTT. The variable domain in full, completed from reference TRBV19 and TRBJ1-1, reads DGGITQSPKYLFRKEGQNVTLSCEQNLNHDAMYWYRQDPGQGLRLIYYSQIVNDFQKGDIAEGYSVSREKKESFPLTVTSAQKNPTAFYLCASSIVVGGTEAFFGQGTRLTVV.

The chain recombines TRBV13 with TRBJ1-2; the D gene is possibly TRBD1 (5 bases). The V and J ends lost 8 bases and 6 bases respectively, with 16 bases between them. The CDR3 runs to 13 residues. In germline, CDR1 is PRHDT, CDR2 FYEKMQ (reference sequence). DNA for the CDR3: TGTGCCAGCTTAAGGGCTCCGGGGGATGGCTACACCTTC. It specifies CASLRAPGDGYTF.

This chain joins TRBV18 and TRBJ2-2; 8 bases are a match to TRBD1. The CDR3 spans 14 residues. Looked up from germline, CDR1 is KGHSH and CDR2 is LQKENI. The junction had 2 bases not matched to a gene; V was cut back by 5 bases and J by 3 bases. This CDR3 is CASSTGGDTGELFF. CDR3 coding DNA: TGTGCCAGCTCAACAGGGGGTGACACCGGGGAGCTGTTTTTT.

J is TRBJ1-2 and V is TRBV6-1, with 8 bases matching TRBD1. Trimming at V came to 7 bases and at J to 4 bases, leaving 5 bases not matched to a gene. Germline V CDR1 and CDR2: MNHNS, SASEGT. This CDR3 spans 13 amino acids. The CDR3 reads CASMDRAGYGYTF. The CDR3 nucleotides read TGTGCCAGCATGGACAGGGCTGGCTATGGCTACACCTTC.